Following are 28 T cell receptor beta chains from one sample sequenced in a study of cytomegalovirus exposure and HLA in healthy donors. Researchers ran the PCR with 60 Vbeta and 13 Jbeta primers. TCRdb keeps only in-frame clones here, not all; method: immunoSEQ multiplex PCR. The data contain around 130,000 clones, 70% to 85% of them singletons. The sample taken for sequencing was PBMCs. These receptors came from a boy between 2 and 10 years old in good health and CMV-seronegative.

The rearrangement uses TRBV29-1 and TRBJ1-1; 8 nucleotides match TRBD1. Germline V gene sequence: CDR1 SQVTM, CDR2 ANQGSEA. The junction had 6 bases not matched to a gene; V was cut back by 7 bases and J by 5 bases. This CDR3 is 12 amino acids long. The CDR3 DNA follows: TGCAGCGGCGACCAGGGGGCGACTGAAGCTTTCTTT. It translates to CSGDQGATEAFF. Combining the CDR3 with reference TRBV29-1 and TRBJ1-1 gives the whole variable domain SAVISQKPSRDICQRGTSLTIQCQVDSQVTMMFWYRQQPGQSLTLIATANQGSEATYESGFVIDKFPISRPNLTFSTLTVSNMSPEDSSIYLCSGDQGATEAFFGQGTRLTVV.

The V and J genes are TRBV11-2 and TRBJ2-1; D is perhaps TRBD2 (5 bases). Germline V lookup: CDR1 SGHAT, CDR2 FQNNGV. This CDR3 region has 15 residues. V was clipped by 4 bases and J by 9 bases, with 19 bases between them. CDR3 sequence reads: CASSSPDSGGFEQFF. CDR3 DNA: TGTGCCAGCAGCTCGCCCGACTCGGGCGGGTTTGAGCAGTTCTTC.

The gene calls are TRBV5-4 and TRBJ2-7; 10 bases agree with TRBD1. The germline gives CDR1 SGHNT, CDR2 YYREEE (reference sequence). The J segment lost 3 bases and the V segment lost 1 base, leaving 1 base of the junction unmatched. The CDR3 contains 14 residues. The CDR3 sequence: CASSLWDRGYEQYF. The CDR3 DNA is TGTGCCAGCAGCTTGTGGGACAGGGGCTACGAGCAGTACTTC.

Only a few counts were recorded for this clone. The chain is built from TRBV30 and TRBJ1-2; the D is unclear. Germline CDR1 reads GTSNPN; CDR2 reads SVGIG (reference sequence). This CDR3 spans 12 amino acids. With 1 base removed from V and 7 bases from J, the gap between germline ends came to 10 bases. This CDR3 reads CAWSGMGGGYTF. The CDR3 DNA reads as TGTGCCTGGAGTGGGATGGGAGGTGGCTACACCTTC.

This sequence joins TRBV5-6 and TRBJ2-3, with D tentatively TRBD1 (6 bases). CDR3 length: 12 residues. CDR1 and CDR2 (germline): SGHDT, YYEEEE. Trimming took 3 bases from V and 13 from J, leaving 15 bases between them. The CDR3 DNA follows: TGTGCCAGCAGCTCCGGTCGCTACAGGGAGTATTTT. Translating gives CASSSGRYREYF.

The chain links TRBV6-1 to TRBJ2-6; no firm D call. This CDR3 spans 15 amino acids. CDR1 MNHNS and CDR2 SASEGT come from the germline V gene. V was shortened by 1 base and J by 0 bases, with 4 bases between the two germline ends. CDR3 DNA: TGTGCCAGCAGTGAAGGAGTCTCTGGGGCCAACGTCCTGACTTTC. It encodes CASSEGVSGANVLTF.

The chain recombines TRBV6-5 with TRBJ2-7; TRBD2 matches 7 bases. The CDR3 has 12 amino acids. CDR1 and CDR2 from the germline V gene are MNHEY and SVGAGI. Trimming removed 10 bases from V and 3 bases from J; junction bases left unmatched: 6. The chain's CDR3 is CATIGEGYEQYF. The CDR3 nucleotides read TGTGCCACAATAGGGGAGGGCTACGAGCAGTACTTC.

J is TRBJ1-2 and V is TRBV21-1. TRBV21-1 is given as a pseudogene. The CDR3 loop spans 16 amino acids. CDR3 residues: CASSTREATPNYGYTF. The CDR3 DNA is TGTGCCAGCAGCACCAGAGAGGCAACCCCAAACTATGGCTACACCTTC.

The chain joins TRBV6-1 to TRBJ2-5; D perhaps matches TRBD2 (6 bases). Germline V gene data show CDR1 as MNHNS and CDR2 as SASEGT. V dropped 4 bases and J dropped 4 bases, with 16 bases sitting between them. The CDR3 totals 15 residues. CDR3 sequence (DNA): TGTGCCAGCAGTGTTGCGCGGGATGTGTTAGAGACCCAGTACTTC. Protein sequence: CASSVARDVLETQYF.

The V gene is TRBV29-1, the J gene TRBJ1-2; D is ambiguous. V lost 2 bases to trimming and J lost 7 bases, with 17 bases between them. Germline V gene sequence: CDR1 SQVTM, CDR2 ANQGSEA. The CDR3 extends over 14 amino acids. The CDR3 loop is CSVETQSSGAGYTF. The CDR3 bases are TGCAGCGTTGAAACCCAGTCGAGTGGAGCTGGCTACACCTTC. The full variable domain, completed using reference TRBV29-1 and TRBJ1-2, is SAVISQKPSRDICQRGTSLTIQCQVDSQVTMMFWYRQQPGQSLTLIATANQGSEATYESGFVIDKFPISRPNLTFSTLTVSNMSPEDSSIYLCSVETQSSGAGYTFGSGTRLTVV.

This chain links TRBV5-1 with TRBJ2-3, with 10 nucleotides matching TRBD2. CDR3 length equals 15 residues. J lost 5 bases, V lost 2 bases, and 5 bases had no gene match. Per the germline V gene, CDR1 is SGHRS and CDR2 is YFSETQ. The CDR3 nucleotides are TGCGCCAGCAGCTTAAGCGGGGGGGCGGTAGATACGCAGTATTTT. As protein: CASSLSGGAVDTQYF.

This clone was recorded a few times. This chain connects TRBV5-4 to TRBJ1-2; D unclear. The CDR3 totals 15 residues. V shed 2 bases and J shed 4 bases, with 15 bases lying between them. CDR1 is SGHNT, CDR2 YYREEE, per germline (reference sequence). The CDR3 nucleotides are TGTGCCAGCAGCTTTCTGGGGAGGGCCGGCTATGGCTACACCTTC. As protein: CASSFLGRAGYGYTF.

The chain joins TRBV6-6 to TRBJ2-7; possible D gene TRBD2, 5 bases. Trimming removed 2 bases from V and 0 bases from J, with 8 bases in between. CDR1 MNHNY and CDR2 SVGAGI come from the germline V gene (reference sequence). CDR3 length: 14 residues. The CDR3 DNA reads as TGTGCCAGCAGTTACAGGGAGAACTCCTACGAGCAGTACTTC. Translation gives CASSYRENSYEQYF.

The gene calls are TRBV20-1 and TRBJ1-1; 7 positions agree with TRBD1. Germline assignment: CDR1 DFQATT and CDR2 SNEGSKA (reference sequence). After removal of 6 bases from V and 6 bases from J, the junction contained 4 bases not matched to a gene. The CDR3 covers 11 residues. The CDR3 spells CSAPDRAEAFF. As DNA, the CDR3 is TGCAGTGCCCCTGACAGGGCTGAAGCTTTCTTT.

The chain employs TRBV29-1 and TRBJ2-3; TRBD2 aligns across 9 bases. The V gene's germline CDR1 is SQVTM and CDR2 ANQGSEA. V was clipped by 5 bases and J by 1 base; unmatched bases: 16. This CDR3 is 18 amino acids long. For the CDR3, the DNA is TGCAGCGTTAACCGTTTGGGGCTAGCGGGGAGCGGCACAGATACGCAGTATTTT. It specifies CSVNRLGLAGSGTDTQYF.

V usage is TRBV7-2 and J usage is TRBJ1-5, with TRBD1 identical over 8 bases. Trimming took 8 bases from V and 0 from J; bases not matched to a gene: 9. Per germline, CDR1 SGHTA and CDR2 FQGNSA. The CDR3 has 16 residues. CDR3 sequence reads: CASSDRVEDSNQPQHF. The CDR3 region has the DNA TGTGCCAGCTCGGACAGGGTAGAGGATAGCAATCAGCCCCAGCATTTT. The entire variable domain, with the rest obtained from reference TRBV7-2 and TRBJ1-5, is as follows: GAGVSQSPSNKVTEKGKDVELRCDPISGHTALYWYRQSLGQGLEFLIYFQGNSAPDKSGLPSDRFSAERTGGSVSTLTIQRTQQEDSAVYLCASSDRVEDSNQPQHFGDGTRLSIL.

The gene calls are TRBV6-5 and TRBJ1-2, with D possibly TRBD1 on 6 matching bases. Trimming pared 2 bases from V and 4 bases from J, leaving 17 bases between. The CDR3 runs 16 residues. Germline CDR1 reads MNHEY; CDR2 reads SVGAGI. CDR3 bases: TGTGCCAGCAGTTACGATACAGGGAATAATTTCTATGGCTACACCTTC. This sequence encodes CASSYDTGNNFYGYTF.

V is TRBV27 and J is TRBJ2-3; 10 bases are a match to TRBD2. The CDR3 has 17 residues. The ends lost 2 bases at V and 2 bases at J; junction bases unmatched: 7. Germline V lookup: CDR1 MNHEY, CDR2 SMNVEV (reference sequence). CDR3 in DNA: TGTGCCAGCAGTTTACCCCGCGGACTAGCGGACACAGATACGCAGTATTTT. It codes for CASSLPRGLADTDTQYF.

This chain uses TRBV4-1 with TRBJ2-5; 13 nucleotides line up with TRBD2. The CDR3 is 17 amino acids. The germline V gene has CDR1 MGHRA and CDR2 YSYEKL. Losses at the gene ends were 4 bases for V and 3 bases for J; bases not matched to a gene: 8. As DNA, the CDR3 is TGCGCCAGCAGCCGAAAGCCCGGGACTAGCGGGGAAGAGACCCAGTACTTC. Translated, it gives CASSRKPGTSGEETQYF.

The gene calls are TRBV2 and TRBJ2-7; possible D gene TRBD2, 7 bases. CDR1 and CDR2 from the germline V gene are SNHLY and FYNNEI. The CDR3 runs to 15 residues. Between the trimmed V and J ends, which lost 3 bases and 0 bases, there was a span of 12 bases. CDR3 protein: CASSEGGGSSYEQYV. The CDR3 DNA follows: TGTGCCAGCAGTGAGGGAGGGGGAAGCTCCTACGAGCAGTACGTC.

V and J are TRBV5-5 and TRBJ2-7; the D gene is possibly TRBD2 (5 bases). Trimming cost V 0 bases and J 3 bases, with 16 bases left between them. Germline assignment: CDR1 SGHKS and CDR2 YYEKEE (reference sequence). CDR3 length: 16 amino acids. The chain's CDR3 is CASSLAGAAYGYEQYV. The CDR3 bases are TGTGCCAGCAGCTTGGCCGGAGCGGCTTATGGCTACGAGCAGTACGTC.

The gene calls are TRBV5-1 and TRBJ1-2; 11 bases match TRBD1. Germline CDR1 and CDR2: SGHRS and YFSETQ. The CDR3 is 16 residues long. Germline trimming cut 10 bases from V and 3 bases from J; bases unmatched to any gene: 14. CDR3 sequence: CARPRTGGVLDYGYTF. For the CDR3, the DNA is TGCGCCCGACCTCGGACAGGGGGCGTACTGGACTATGGCTACACCTTC.

This chain joins TRBV10-3 and TRBJ2-7, with 9 positions matching TRBD2. The germline V gene encodes CDR1 ENHRY and CDR2 SYGVKD. This CDR3 has 12 residues. CDR3 protein: CANSGLANEQHV. CDR3 nucleotide sequence: TGTGCCAACTCGGGACTAGCTAACGAGCAGCACGTC.

This CDR3 is CASSQDRTGQSSGNTIYF. CDR3 DNA: TGCGCCAGCAGCCAAGATAGGACAGGCCAAAGCTCTGGAAACACCATATATTTT. The chain couples TRBV4-3 to TRBJ1-3; 7 positions match TRBD1. CDR1 is LGHNA and CDR2 is YSLEER in the germline V gene. Trimming removed 0 bases from V and 0 bases from J; junction bases left unmatched: 8. The CDR3 is made up of 18 amino acids.

With regard to this clone: The junction does not match germline at one end; this may be a read error. The chain is built from TRBV7-7 and TRBJ2-7; possible D gene TRBD2, 5 bases. The CDR3 has 13 residues. Germline-derived CDR1 and CDR2 are SSHAT and FNYEAQ (reference sequence). This CDR3 reads CASSSGVYYEQYF. The CDR3 nucleotides read TGTGCTAGCAGCTCCGGGGTATACTACGAGCAGTACTTC.

The rearrangement joins TRBV7-6 to TRBJ1-2; D perhaps matches TRBD1 (5 bases). The ends were cut back, 4 bases at V and 8 bases at J, with 17 bases in the middle. The CDR3 consists of 14 residues. Looked up from germline, CDR1 is SGHVS and CDR2 is FNYEAQ. CDR3 loop: CASSSGGGTHGYTF. The CDR3 bases are TGTGCCAGCAGCTCTGGGGGGGGGACGCACGGCTACACCTTC.

This rearrangement joins TRBV4-3 to TRBJ2-1, with TRBD2 as a possible D gene (7 bases). Germline CDR1 is LGHNA and CDR2 is YSLEER. The V and J ends lost 6 bases and 4 bases respectively, with 13 bases between them. The CDR3 extends over 14 amino acids. In DNA form, the CDR3 reads TGCGCCAGCAGAGGGGGGGAACCATACAATGAGCAGTTCTTC. This gives the protein CASRGGEPYNEQFF.

The chain carries TRBV6-1 and TRBJ2-5; 9 nucleotides match TRBD1. The assigned J gene may be wrong: the sequence end matches TRBJ2-7 better. Germline values: CDR1 MNHNS, CDR2 SASEGT. The CDR3 totals 15 residues. CDR3: CASSGAGTGIYEQYF. The CDR3 DNA is TGTGCCAGCAGTGGCGCCGGGACAGGGATCTACGAGCAGTACTTC.